This T cell receptor (beta chain) is drawn from a study of T cell responses to AZD1222 COVID-19 vaccine. V lost 6 bases, J lost 0 bases, and 8 bases lay in between. The CDR3 extends over 13 amino acids. Per germline, CDR1 MNHEY and CDR2 SVGAGI. Findings of the study overall: When two AZD1222 doses had been given, Spike-specific TCR breadth and depth rose. The CD4 TCRs associated with vaccination extended across spike and predominated at 160-218 and 743-854. Clonal diversity was possibly underestimated, and white British individuals and females predominated among donors.

Worth noting for this clone: Its antigen is not identified.

TCRdb's copy holds only in-frame clones and misses some; the assay was immunoSEQ multiplex PCR. This sample has about 180,000 clones, with 90% found just once. The rearrangement joins TRBV6-5 to TRBJ1-1; D gene ambiguous. The input for sequencing was peripheral blood, taken on day 0 of AZD1222 vaccination. This clonotype originated in an adult in good health. The CDR3 nucleotides read TGTGCCAGCAGACTGGAATTGAACACTGAAGCTTTCTTT. Translated: CASRLELNTEAFF.